These 14 T cell receptor beta chains originate from one sample sequenced in a study of cytotoxic CD8 clonotypes in ibrutinib-treated CLL. This table comes from immunoSEQ multiplex PCR, and its TCRdb copy is limited to in-frame clones, with some not included. The sample carries 200,000 to 250,000 clones, around 75% recorded once. This specimen consisted of PBMCs, obtained after 12 months of ibrutinib treatment. The receptors stem from a human donor with chronic lymphocytic leukemia.

DNA for the CDR3: TGTGCCAGCAGGCAGACAGAAGGTGATACGCAGTATTTT. This encodes CASRQTEGDTQYF. This sequence joins TRBV2 and TRBJ2-3; a possible D gene is TRBD1 (5 bases). The V end lost 6 bases, the J end lost 6 bases, and 13 bases lay between the germline ends. The CDR3 has 13 residues. The germline CDR1 and CDR2 sequences are SNHLY and FYNNEI. The full variable domain, in which reference TRBV2 and TRBJ2-3 provide the parts outside the CDR3, is EPEVTQTPSHQVTQMGQEVILRCVPISNHLYFYWYRQILGQKVEFLVSFYNNEISEKSEIFDDQFSVERPDGSNFTLKIRSTKLEDSAMYFCASRQTEGDTQYFGPGTRLTVL.

The chain recombines TRBV19 with TRBJ2-1; D is unclear. Germline values: CDR1 LNHDA, CDR2 SQIVND (reference sequence). Trimming removed 2 bases at V and 7 bases at J, with 9 bases between. The CDR3 runs 13 residues. CDR3 protein: CASSIQLRNEQFF. The CDR3, as DNA: TGTGCCAGTAGTATACAACTCAGGAATGAGCAGTTCTTC.

V gene TRBV7-6 combines with J gene TRBJ1-2, with D hard to call. The V end lost 4 bases, the J end lost 6 bases, and 12 bases lay between the germline ends. The CDR3 contains 13 residues. CDR1 SGHVS and CDR2 FNYEAQ come from the germline V gene. The CDR3 DNA sequence: TGTGCCAGCAGCTCGGGTGGCAGAAATGGCTACACCTTC. Translation: CASSSGGRNGYTF.

The rearrangement links TRBV18 to TRBJ2-7; D is ambiguous. The CDR3 has 13 residues. The germline V and J ends were trimmed by 5 bases and 3 bases, with 11 bases remaining between them. Germline V gene data show CDR1 as KGHSH and CDR2 as LQKENI. The CDR3 DNA is TGTGCCAGCTCAAGAGGCAGTAGCTACGAGCAGTACTTC. This translates into CASSRGSSYEQYF.

This clone appeared many times. The CDR3 here is CASSHRHPSGRTMGEQYF. CDR3 nucleotides: TGCGCCAGCAGCCACCGGCACCCTAGCGGGAGGACCATGGGGGAGCAGTACTTC. This chain connects TRBV4-1 to TRBJ2-7; the match to TRBD2 covers 11 bases. From germline, CDR1 is MGHRA and CDR2 YSYEKL. The J segment lost 7 bases and the V segment lost 3 bases, leaving 17 bases of the junction unmatched. The CDR3 runs 18 residues.

This clone appeared once. J is TRBJ2-7 and V is TRBV10-1; TRBD2 is a possible D gene (5 bases). With 8 bases removed from V and 3 bases from J, the gap between germline ends came to 17 bases. The CDR3 extends over 14 amino acids. Looked up from germline, CDR1 is WNHNN and CDR2 is SYGVQD (reference sequence). CDR3: CASLLGRVYYEQYF. The CDR3 DNA reads as TGCGCCAGCCTCCTCGGGCGGGTTTACTACGAGCAGTACTTC.

This clone was seen just once. As DNA, the CDR3 is TGTGCCTGGGAAAACAGGGGGTCTGGAAACACCATATATTTT. Translation: CAWENRGSGNTIYF. This sequence joins TRBV30 and TRBJ1-3, with TRBD1 matching over 8 bases. Trimming removed 5 bases from V and 1 base from J; junction bases left unmatched: 4. Germline V gene lookup returns CDR1 GTSNPN and CDR2 SVGIG (reference sequence). The CDR3 length is 14 residues.

The chain carries TRBV10-1 and TRBJ1-3; D might be TRBD1 (6 bases). The CDR3 has 13 amino acids. CDR1 is WNHNN and CDR2 is SYGVQD in the germline V gene (reference sequence). The CDR3: CASRDTGGNTIYF. The CDR3 DNA sequence: TGCGCTTCCAGGGACACGGGAGGAAACACCATATATTTT.

The chain uses TRBV15 and TRBJ2-3; TRBD2 is a possible D gene (6 bases). Germline V gene sequence: CDR1 LNHNV, CDR2 YYDKDF (reference sequence). V was pared by 0 bases and J by 0 bases, with 16 bases between. The CDR3 contains 18 residues. The CDR3 sequence: CATSRDRDLAQSTDTQYF. CDR3 DNA: TGTGCCACCAGCAGAGACCGAGATCTAGCGCAAAGCACAGATACGCAGTATTTT.

This chain uses TRBV2 with TRBJ1-4; TRBD1 is a possible D gene (6 bases). Between the trimmed V and J ends, which lost 1 base and 4 bases, there was a span of 10 bases. This CDR3 comprises 15 residues. Germline V gene data show CDR1 as SNHLY and CDR2 as FYNNEI. This CDR3 reads CASSEVGAGNEKLFF. CDR3 sequence (DNA): TGTGCCAGCAGTGAAGTGGGGGCTGGTAATGAAAAACTGTTTTTT.

V usage is TRBV23-1 and J usage is TRBJ1-4, with TRBD1 matching 11 bases. TRBV23-1 is identified as an open reading frame with a role that is uncertain. Losses at the gene ends were 0 bases for V and 6 bases for J; bases not matched to a gene: 3. The CDR3 is 16 amino acids. CDR3 coding DNA: TGCGCCAGCAGTCAATCACCGGGACAGGGGGATGAAAAACTGTTTTTT. Translated: CASSQSPGQGDEKLFF.

The chain uses TRBV29-1 and TRBJ2-1; the match to TRBD2 covers 8 bases. The CDR3 covers 16 residues. After removal of 4 bases from V and 5 bases from J, the junction contained 13 bases not matched to a gene. Germline CDR1 SQVTM, CDR2 ANQGSEA. CDR3 nucleotides: TGCAGCGTTGTTCCCCCGGGGAGACTAGCGCACAATGAGCAGTTCTTC. It specifies CSVVPPGRLAHNEQFF.

In this sample, this clone turned up a few times. This chain links TRBV9 with TRBJ2-1; weak D call: TRBD2 (5 bases). The length of the CDR3 is 16 residues. CDR1 and CDR2 (germline): SGDLS, YYNGEE. Trimming took off 0 bases at V and 7 bases at J, with 17 bases between the two ends. The CDR3 is CASSVGGSVKVNEQFF. The CDR3 nucleotides are TGTGCCAGCAGCGTAGGCGGTAGCGTTAAAGTAAATGAGCAGTTCTTC.

This clone showed up just a few times. The gene calls are TRBV30 and TRBJ1-6; D is undetermined. Trimming cost V 3 bases and J 7 bases, with 4 bases left between them. This CDR3 has 11 residues. CDR1 is GTSNPN, CDR2 SVGIG, per germline (reference sequence). The CDR3 protein is CAWRRNSPLHF. CDR3 DNA sequence: TGTGCCTGGAGAAGGAATTCACCCCTCCACTTT.